The TCR beta chain described here comes from a study of T-cell memory formation after mild COVID-19. Study-level findings and limits: There was a balanced CD4/CD8 profile in clones contracting day 15 to 85, and later expanders leaned CD4+. For contracting clones, CD4+ ones sat mainly in CM and EM, CD8+ in EMRA. Researchers could not confirm that second-wave clones peaking on day 37 targeted SARS-CoV-2.

This clonotype showed up just a few times. The antigen remains unidentified. Germline lookup yields CDR1 MRHNA and CDR2 SNTAGT. V lost 4 bases and J lost 0, with 7 bases in between. This CDR3 region has 15 residues. Sample barcodes and UMIs were carried by the TCR alpha and TCR beta cDNA libraries that 5'RACE generated with constant-segment primers. Each CDR3 protein is one row after TCRdb ran MiXCR on the 5' RACE reads. The table shows hundreds of thousands of distinct CDR3 sequences, with around 17% occurring only once. This TCR was sampled from an adult woman who had mild COVID-19 (a few samples of this study predate the infection). Cell type and time point are not known. V gene TRBV6-4 combines with J gene TRBJ2-6, with D possibly being TRBD1 (5 bases). Sequenced sample: PBMCs or a T cell subset sorted from them (not recorded which). CDR3 nucleotides: TGTGCCAGCAGTGGGACAAACTCTGGGGCCAACGTCCTGACTTTC. Its translation: CASSGTNSGANVLTF.